Listed here are 23 T cell receptor beta chains from one sample, sequenced in a study of blood T cell repertoires in COVID-19. Here immunoSEQ multiplex PCR was the method, and the copy in TCRdb shows in-frame clones only, minus some. The sample lists 120,000 or so clones, roughly 79% occurring once. Sequencing was performed on peripheral blood. Receptors originate from a human donor in a cohort sampled during active COVID-19.

J is TRBJ2-7 and V is TRBV7-2; the D gene is possibly TRBD2 (6 bases). The CDR3 totals 14 residues. CDR1 is SGHTA, CDR2 FQGNSA, per germline. V shed 4 bases and J shed 2 bases, with 12 bases lying between them. CDR3 protein: CASSWGGATYEQYF. The CDR3 DNA follows: TGTGCCAGCAGCTGGGGCGGGGCAACCTACGAGCAGTACTTC.

For the CDR3, the DNA is TGTGCCAGTAGTACCTCCGCCAGGGTGAACACTGAAGCTTTCTTT. Protein: CASSTSARVNTEAFF. The V and J genes are TRBV19 and TRBJ1-1; D perhaps matches TRBD1 (5 bases). The CDR3 covers 15 residues. V was shortened by 4 bases and J by 0 bases, with 12 bases between the two germline ends. Germline V CDR1 and CDR2: LNHDA, SQIVND (reference sequence). Drawing the rest from reference TRBV19 and TRBJ1-1, the complete variable domain is DGGITQSPKYLFRKEGQNVTLSCEQNLNHDAMYWYRQDPGQGLRLIYYSQIVNDFQKGDIAEGYSVSREKKESFPLTVTSAQKNPTAFYLCASSTSARVNTEAFFGQGTRLTVV.

This clone occurred a few times. This chain uses TRBV5-1 with TRBJ1-1; TRBD1 is a possible D gene (6 bases). V was pared by 3 bases and J by 10 bases, with 16 bases between. Germline V CDR1 and CDR2: SGHRS, YFSETQ. This CDR3 region has 13 residues. The CDR3 spells CASSYRDTDRAFF. In nucleotides, the CDR3 is TGCGCCAGCAGCTACCGGGACACCGATAGAGCTTTCTTT.

This sequence joins TRBV6-2 or TRBV6-3 and TRBJ1-5; D not resolved. The CDR3 runs 14 residues. V was pared by 2 bases and J by 3 bases, with 8 bases between. The germline CDR1 and CDR2 sequences are MNHEY and SVGEGT. CDR3 amino acids: CASSYPRVNQPQHF. The CDR3, as DNA: TGTGCCAGCAGTTACCCCCGAGTCAATCAGCCCCAGCATTTT.

This sequence joins TRBV15 and TRBJ2-2; 8 nucleotides align to TRBD2. J was trimmed by 7 bases and V by 3 bases; bases with no gene match: 4. There are 14 residues in the CDR3. Germline values: CDR1 LNHNV, CDR2 YYDKDF (reference sequence). CDR3 region: CATSSAGGIGELFF. CDR3 in DNA: TGTGCCACCAGCAGCGCGGGGGGAATCGGGGAGCTGTTTTTT. The full variable domain, rest sourced from reference TRBV15 and TRBJ2-2, is DAMVIQNPRYQVTQFGKPVTLSCSQTLNHNVMYWYQQKSSQAPKLLFHYYDKDFNNEADTPDNFQSRRPNTSFCFLDIRSPGLGDTAMYLCATSSAGGIGELFFGEGSRLTVL.

The CDR3 DNA is TGTGCCAGTAGTTTAAGCGGGGGCCTCACAGATACGCAGTATTTT. Translation gives CASSLSGGLTDTQYF. The rearrangement uses TRBV19 and TRBJ2-3, with 8 positions matching TRBD2. The V segment lost 5 bases and the J segment 2 bases; nucleotides outside the gene matches: 6. The germline V gene has CDR1 LNHDA and CDR2 SQIVND (reference sequence). The CDR3 has 15 amino acids.

The chain couples TRBV7-9 to TRBJ2-7; 7 nucleotides match TRBD2. There are 14 residues in the CDR3. J was trimmed by 1 base and V by 11 bases; bases with no gene match: 11. CDR1 is SEHNR and CDR2 is FQNEAQ in the germline V gene (reference sequence). Here the CDR3 DNA reads TGTGCCGGGAGCGAGGCGGGAGTATCCTACGAGCAGTACTTC. Translation gives CAGSEAGVSYEQYF.

The V call is TRBV7-9, the J call TRBJ2-5; TRBD1 might be the D (6 bases). Trimming cost V 5 bases and J 4 bases, with 14 bases left between them. The germline gives CDR1 SEHNR, CDR2 FQNEAQ (reference sequence). This CDR3 is 14 amino acids long. The CDR3 region is CASSVRTVSETQYF. Here the CDR3 DNA reads TGTGCCAGCAGCGTCCGGACAGTGTCAGAGACCCAGTACTTC.

DNA for the CDR3: TGTGCCAGTAGTCCACAAGCGACAGGGAACCCAGATACGCAGTATTTT. Protein: CASSPQATGNPDTQYF. This chain joins TRBV19 and TRBJ2-3; 7 bases match TRBD1. This CDR3 spans 16 amino acids. V gave up 5 bases and J gave up 4 bases; unmatched junction bases: 12. Germline V gene sequence: CDR1 LNHDA, CDR2 SQIVND (reference sequence).

The rearrangement uses TRBV7-8 and TRBJ2-7; D gene unclear. The CDR3 sequence is 12 residues long. In germline, CDR1 is SGHVS, CDR2 FQNEAQ. V shed 3 bases and J shed 6 bases, with 9 bases lying between them. The CDR3 coding sequence is TGTGCCAGCAGCTTCGACACCGTCGAGCAGTACTTC. Encoded protein: CASSFDTVEQYF.

This clone appeared a few times. The J gene is TRBJ2-3, the V gene TRBV19; weak D call: TRBD2 (5 bases). V lost 4 bases and J lost 6, with 11 bases in between. The CDR3 totals 13 residues. The germline CDR1 and CDR2 sequences are LNHDA and SQIVND (reference sequence). The CDR3 nucleotides read TGTGCCAGTAGTACGGGATTGGCGGATACGCAGTATTTT. This sequence encodes CASSTGLADTQYF.

The gene calls are TRBV3-1 (or the pseudogene TRBV3-2) and TRBJ1-3; D is ambiguous. CDR1 and CDR2 from the germline V gene are LGHDT and YNNKEL (reference sequence). The CDR3 loop spans 14 amino acids. With 5 bases removed from V and 6 bases from J, the gap between germline ends came to 14 bases. CDR3 sequence: CASSARDSVNTIYF. The CDR3 nucleotides read TGTGCCAGCAGCGCCAGAGACTCAGTAAACACCATATATTTT.

This rearrangement joins TRBV2 to TRBJ2-1, with TRBD2 as a possible D gene (7 bases). The V gene's germline CDR1 is SNHLY and CDR2 FYNNEI. The CDR3 has 13 amino acids. Trimming removed 10 bases at V and 5 bases at J, with 15 bases between. CDR3 loop: CATTGRGNNEQFF. CDR3 in DNA: TGTGCCACAACAGGGAGGGGGAACAATGAGCAGTTCTTC.

The J gene is TRBJ2-7, the V gene TRBV11-2; 7 nucleotides match TRBD1. CDR1 is SGHAT and CDR2 is FQNNGV in the germline V gene. The CDR3 is made up of 13 amino acids. V dropped 5 bases and J dropped 5; count of bases not matched to a gene: 6. The CDR3 DNA follows: TGTGCCAGCAGCCGGGGACAGCCCCACGAGCAGTACTTC. This gives the protein CASSRGQPHEQYF.

This chain links TRBV18 with TRBJ2-1; 10 bases are shared with TRBD2. Trimming removed 4 bases from V and 6 bases from J; junction bases left unmatched: 12. Germline V CDR1 and CDR2: KGHSH, LQKENI. The CDR3 contains 17 residues. Here the CDR3 DNA reads TGTGCCAGCTCACTCCGGACTAGCGGTCCCGCTATCAATGAGCAGTTCTTC. Protein: CASSLRTSGPAINEQFF.

The V and J genes are TRBV4-1 and TRBJ1-1; 7 bases are a match to TRBD1. This CDR3 has 16 amino acids. The V gene's germline CDR1 is MGHRA and CDR2 YSYEKL. V dropped 1 base and J dropped 0; count of bases not matched to a gene: 5. The CDR3 reads CASSQGQGRMNTEAFF. CDR3 nucleotide sequence: TGCGCCAGCAGCCAAGGACAGGGACGGATGAACACTGAAGCTTTCTTT.

The genes are TRBV5-1 and TRBJ2-1; a possible D gene is TRBD1 (6 bases). Trimming took 4 bases from V and 4 from J, leaving 18 bases between them. The CDR3 covers 16 residues. Germline values: CDR1 SGHRS, CDR2 YFSETQ. CDR3 coding DNA: TGCGCCAGCAGCCCATACAGGGCGACCGATTACAATGAGCAGTTCTTC. Its protein product is CASSPYRATDYNEQFF.

This clone has just a few counts. The identical CDR3 is also encoded by other nucleotide sequences in the sample. The V call is TRBV7-9, the J call TRBJ1-2; TRBD1 might be the D (5 bases). Germline assignment: CDR1 SEHNR and CDR2 FQNEAQ (reference sequence). The CDR3 is 12 amino acids. V was cut by 5 bases and J by 4 bases, with 8 bases left in between. CDR3 in DNA: TGTGCCAGCAGCAGAGACAGCTATGGCTACACCTTC. This codes for CASSRDSYGYTF.

This chain joins TRBV7-9 and TRBJ1-2; D is unclear. This CDR3 comprises 14 residues. With 6 bases removed from V and 6 bases from J, the gap between germline ends came to 17 bases. From germline, CDR1 is SEHNR and CDR2 FQNEAQ (reference sequence). The DNA for the CDR3 is TGTGCCAGCAGTTTTAGCCTCGGGTCTGATGGCTACACCTTC. It codes for CASSFSLGSDGYTF.

The chain recombines TRBV5-1 with TRBJ1-4; D is ambiguous. CDR1 is SGHRS, CDR2 YFSETQ, per germline. This CDR3 is built from 14 residues. V gave up 2 bases and J gave up 6 bases, with 11 bases separating them. The chain's CDR3 is CASSFSGGHEKLFF. The CDR3 nucleotides read TGCGCCAGCAGCTTTTCGGGAGGTCATGAAAAACTGTTTTTT.

The chain uses TRBV5-6 and TRBJ1-4; 11 positions agree with TRBD1. Germline CDR1 is SGHDT and CDR2 is YYEEEE. This CDR3 region has 17 residues. Trimming at V came to 4 bases and at J to 2 bases, leaving 7 bases not matched to a gene. The CDR3 here is CASSPGQGAPTNEKLFF. In DNA form, the CDR3 reads TGTGCCAGCAGCCCCGGACAGGGGGCGCCGACTAATGAAAAACTGTTTTTT.

V and J are TRBV21-1 and TRBJ2-5; TRBD1 reflects the table's D call only, with no check against the DNA. TRBV21-1 is designated a pseudogene. The CDR3 extends over 15 amino acids. In DNA, the CDR3 is TGTGCCCGACAACAGGGGGACTTCCCCAGGGAGACCCAGTACTTC. This encodes CARQQGDFPRETQYF.

This sequence joins TRBV28 and TRBJ1-6; 8 positions match TRBD1. Germline values: CDR1 MDHEN, CDR2 SYDVKM. Trimming took 7 bases from V and 7 from J; bases not matched to a gene: 6. This CDR3 is built from 14 residues. Written as DNA, the CDR3 is TGTGCCAGCACCCCGGACAGGGTCAATTCACCCCTCCACTTT. Amino acids: CASTPDRVNSPLHF.